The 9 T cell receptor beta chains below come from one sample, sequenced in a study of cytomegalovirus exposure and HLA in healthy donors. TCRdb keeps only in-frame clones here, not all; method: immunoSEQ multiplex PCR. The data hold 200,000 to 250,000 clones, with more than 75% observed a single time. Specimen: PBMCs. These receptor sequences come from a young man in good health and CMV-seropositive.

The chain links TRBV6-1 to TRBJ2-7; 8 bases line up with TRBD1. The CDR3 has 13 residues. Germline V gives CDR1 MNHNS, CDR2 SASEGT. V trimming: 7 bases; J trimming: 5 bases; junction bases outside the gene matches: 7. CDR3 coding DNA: TGTGCCAGCAAGACAGGGGTGGGGAACGAGCAGTACTTC. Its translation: CASKTGVGNEQYF.

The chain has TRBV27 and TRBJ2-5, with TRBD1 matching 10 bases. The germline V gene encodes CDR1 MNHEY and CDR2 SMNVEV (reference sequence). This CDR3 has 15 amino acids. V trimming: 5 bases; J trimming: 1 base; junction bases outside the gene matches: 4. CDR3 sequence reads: CASSPRDRGQETQYF. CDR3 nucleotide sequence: TGTGCCAGCAGTCCCCGGGACAGGGGCCAAGAGACCCAGTACTTC.

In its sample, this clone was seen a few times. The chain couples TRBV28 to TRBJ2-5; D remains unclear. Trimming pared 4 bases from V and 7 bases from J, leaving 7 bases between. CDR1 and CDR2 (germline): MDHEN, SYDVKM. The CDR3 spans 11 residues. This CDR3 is CASSSRGTQYF. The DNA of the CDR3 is TGTGCCAGCAGTTCCCGAGGGACCCAGTACTTC. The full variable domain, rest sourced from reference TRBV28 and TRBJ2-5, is DVKVTQSSRYLVKRTGEKVFLECVQDMDHENMFWYRQDPGLGLRLIYFSYDVKMKEKGDIPEGYSVSREKKERFSLILESASTNQTSMYLCASSSRGTQYFGPGTRLLVL.

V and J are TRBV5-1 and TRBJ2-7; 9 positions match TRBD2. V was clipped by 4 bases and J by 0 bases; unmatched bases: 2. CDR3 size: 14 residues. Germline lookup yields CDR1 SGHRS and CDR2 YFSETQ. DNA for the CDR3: TGCGCCAGCAGCGCGGGGGGGTACTCCTACGAGCAGTACTTC. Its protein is CASSAGGYSYEQYF.

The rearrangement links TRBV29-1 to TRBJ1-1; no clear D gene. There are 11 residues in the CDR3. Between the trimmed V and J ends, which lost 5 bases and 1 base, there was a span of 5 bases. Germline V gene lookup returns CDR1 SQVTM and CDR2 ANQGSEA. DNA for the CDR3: TGCAGCGTTTCAGGGAACACTGAAGCTTTCTTT. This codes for CSVSGNTEAFF.

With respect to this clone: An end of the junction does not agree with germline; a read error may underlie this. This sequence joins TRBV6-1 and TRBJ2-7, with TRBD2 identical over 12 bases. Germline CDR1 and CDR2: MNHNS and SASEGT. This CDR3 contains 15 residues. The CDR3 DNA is TGTGCCAGCACTGAACCGACTAGCGGGAGCTACGAGCAGTACTTC. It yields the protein CASTEPTSGSYEQYF.

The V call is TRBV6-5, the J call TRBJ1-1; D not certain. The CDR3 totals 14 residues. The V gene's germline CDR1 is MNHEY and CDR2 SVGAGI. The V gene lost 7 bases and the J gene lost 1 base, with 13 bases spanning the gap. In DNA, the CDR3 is TGTGCCAGCACCTTACGTGGCTCGAACACTGAAGCTTTCTTT. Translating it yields CASTLRGSNTEAFF.

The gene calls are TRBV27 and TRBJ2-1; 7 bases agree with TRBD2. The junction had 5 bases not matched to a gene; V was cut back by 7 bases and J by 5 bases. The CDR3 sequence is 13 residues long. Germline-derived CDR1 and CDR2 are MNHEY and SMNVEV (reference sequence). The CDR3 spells CASNGLVNNEQFF. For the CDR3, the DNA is TGTGCCAGCAACGGACTAGTTAACAATGAGCAGTTCTTC.

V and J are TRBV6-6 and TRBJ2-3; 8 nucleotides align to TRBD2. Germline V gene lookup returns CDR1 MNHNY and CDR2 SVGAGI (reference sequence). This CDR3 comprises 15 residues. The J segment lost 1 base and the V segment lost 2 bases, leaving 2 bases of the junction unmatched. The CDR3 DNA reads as TGTGCCAGCAGTTACGGGACTAGGGGCACAGATACGCAGTATTTT. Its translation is CASSYGTRGTDTQYF.